The 31 T cell receptor beta chains below all came from one sample that was sequenced in a study of T cell changes during pregnancy in multiple sclerosis. Assay used: immunoSEQ multiplex PCR; TCRdb lists only in-frame clones, some missing. Of roughly 100,000 clones listed, approximately 90% are singletons. Sample: peripheral blood, taken in the second trimester of pregnancy. These receptors were obtained from a female donor in good health, enrolled as a control in a pregnancy study.

This chain connects TRBV6-1 to TRBJ1-1; D gene ambiguous. This CDR3 comprises 15 residues. Germline CDR1 reads MNHNS; CDR2 reads SASEGT. Trimming cost V 4 bases and J 1 base, with 13 bases left between them. Written as DNA, the CDR3 is TGTGCCAGCAGTGTATACAACGTAAAGAACACTGAAGCTTTCTTT. Protein product: CASSVYNVKNTEAFF.

The rearrangement joins TRBV7-2 to TRBJ2-1; 9 bases fit TRBD2. The germline gives CDR1 SGHTA, CDR2 FQGNSA. This CDR3 contains 12 residues. With 5 bases clipped from V and 12 bases from J, the junction kept 5 bases outside the gene matches. This CDR3 is CASSVFSGRQFF. In DNA form, the CDR3 reads TGTGCCAGCAGCGTATTTAGCGGGAGGCAGTTCTTC.

The chain recombines TRBV27 with TRBJ2-1; 7 bases are shared with TRBD1. J lost 2 bases, V lost 2 bases, and 18 bases had no gene match. This CDR3 is 20 amino acids long. Germline-derived CDR1 and CDR2 are MNHEY and SMNVEV (reference sequence). The CDR3 bases are TGTGCCAGCAGTTTAGAGGCCAGACCCCGAGGGGGCCGAGCCTACAATGAGCAGTTCTTC. This sequence encodes CASSLEARPRGGRAYNEQFF.

The genes are TRBV9 and TRBJ1-6, with TRBD1 matching over 8 bases. The CDR3 spans 14 residues. With 2 bases clipped from V and 9 bases from J, the junction kept 4 bases outside the gene matches. Per germline, CDR1 SGDLS and CDR2 YYNGEE. CDR3 in DNA: TGTGCCAGCAGCGTCGGACAGGGTGGTTCACCCCTCCACTTT. It specifies CASSVGQGGSPLHF.

This chain joins TRBV6-1 and TRBJ2-7; 8 nucleotides match TRBD1. Per the germline V gene, CDR1 is MNHNS and CDR2 is SASEGT. V shed 10 bases, J shed 3 bases, and the junction held 8 bases outside the gene matches. The length of the CDR3 is 13 residues. The CDR3 is CAIDGQGNYEQYF. CDR3 bases: TGTGCCATCGACGGACAGGGAAACTACGAGCAGTACTTC.

The CDR3, as DNA: TGCGCCAGCAGTCAACCGGGACAGGGAAGGGTGAACACTGAAGCTTTCTTT. Translating it yields CASSQPGQGRVNTEAFF. V and J are TRBV23-1 and TRBJ1-1, with TRBD1 identical over 9 bases. TRBV23-1 carries the ORF label, with uncertain function. With 2 bases clipped from V and 0 bases from J, the junction kept 7 bases outside the gene matches. This CDR3 is 17 amino acids long.

A single count supports this clone. The CDR3 DNA reads as TGTGCCAGCCGTCCTGCGAAGAACACTGAAGCTTTCTTT. Translating it yields CASRPAKNTEAFF. J is TRBJ1-1 and V is TRBV27; no firm D call. Germline CDR1 and CDR2: MNHEY and SMNVEV (reference sequence). The ends were cut back, 8 bases at V and 1 base at J, with 11 bases in the middle. The CDR3 length is 13 residues.

This clone was recorded only once. The rearrangement uses TRBV15 and TRBJ2-7; D unclear. Germline lookup yields CDR1 LNHNV and CDR2 YYDKDF (reference sequence). V was pared by 2 bases and J by 2 bases, with 10 bases between. This CDR3 has 14 residues. The CDR3 region is CATSRSGPTYEQYF. The DNA for the CDR3 is TGTGCCACCAGCAGATCAGGTCCCACCTACGAGCAGTACTTC.

V gene TRBV6-1 combines with J gene TRBJ1-1, with D possibly matching TRBD1 (6 bases). Per germline, CDR1 MNHNS and CDR2 SASEGT. V was cut by 3 bases and J by 3 bases, with 8 bases left in between. This CDR3 has 13 residues. The CDR3 DNA reads TGTGCCAGCAGTGAGGGGGCGCACACTGAAGCTTTCTTT. Translated: CASSEGAHTEAFF.

The rearrangement links TRBV5-1 to TRBJ2-1, with 9 nucleotides matching TRBD2. V was pared by 2 bases and J by 2 bases, with 5 bases of the junction left unmatched. CDR3 length: 16 residues. Germline CDR1 SGHRS, CDR2 YFSETQ. CDR3 sequence: CASSLLTSGAYNEQFF. Here the CDR3 DNA reads TGCGCCAGCAGCTTATTGACTAGCGGAGCCTACAATGAGCAGTTCTTC.

The chain couples TRBV13 to TRBJ1-2; 7 bases align to TRBD1. CDR1 PRHDT and CDR2 FYEKMQ come from the germline V gene (reference sequence). After removal of 4 bases from V and 2 bases from J, the junction contained 7 bases not matched to a gene. This CDR3 has 15 amino acids. The CDR3: CASSSSDRKNYGYTF. DNA of the CDR3: TGTGCCAGCAGCTCGTCGGACAGGAAGAACTATGGCTACACCTTC.

As DNA, the CDR3 is TGTGCCAGCAGCTTCCTATGGGGTAGCGGGAGAAAAGGTGAGCAGTTCTTC. This translates into CASSFLWGSGRKGEQFF. The V and J genes are TRBV7-2 and TRBJ2-1; 9 bases agree with TRBD2. V was clipped by 3 bases and J by 9 bases; unmatched bases: 15. The length of the CDR3 is 17 residues. Germline CDR1 SGHTA, CDR2 FQGNSA.

The CDR3 spells CASSLAVADQFF. In DNA form, the CDR3 reads TGCGCCAGCAGCTTGGCTGTGGCGGATCAGTTCTTC. V usage is TRBV5-1 and J usage is TRBJ2-1, with unresolved D. In germline, CDR1 is SGHRS, CDR2 YFSETQ. The CDR3 has 12 amino acids. Between the trimmed V and J ends, which lost 0 bases and 13 bases, there was a span of 11 bases.

The chain combines TRBV11-2 with TRBJ2-7; D might be TRBD2 (7 bases). V was trimmed by 5 bases and J by 3 bases, leaving 23 bases between them. Germline CDR1 and CDR2: SGHAT and FQNNGV. This CDR3 has 17 amino acids. CDR3: CASSPNWGGTKYYEQYF. The CDR3 DNA is TGTGCCAGCAGCCCCAATTGGGGGGGGACAAAATACTACGAGCAGTACTTC.

CDR3 sequence: CASSFETSGRTEQYF. The CDR3 DNA follows: TGTGCCAGCAGCTTCGAGACTAGCGGGAGGACCGAGCAGTACTTC. The gene calls are TRBV5-6 and TRBJ2-7, with 13 bases aligning to TRBD2. Germline V CDR1 and CDR2: SGHDT, YYEEEE. The CDR3 runs to 15 residues. The V and J ends lost 2 bases and 6 bases, in that order; junction bases with no gene match: 5.

V and J are TRBV19 and TRBJ2-3, with TRBD2 matching 11 bases. CDR3 length: 16 amino acids. From germline, CDR1 is LNHDA and CDR2 SQIVND (reference sequence). V was pared by 4 bases and J by 4 bases, with 7 bases of the junction left unmatched. For the CDR3, the DNA is TGTGCCAGTAGTAGGGAACTAGCGGGGGCGGCAGATACGCAGTATTTT. Its protein is CASSRELAGAADTQYF.

The rearrangement joins TRBV7-9 to TRBJ2-5; D might be TRBD2 (7 bases). The CDR3 length is 14 residues. The V gene lost 7 bases and the J gene lost 4 bases, with 16 bases spanning the gap. Germline lookup yields CDR1 SEHNR and CDR2 FQNEAQ (reference sequence). CDR3 bases: TGTGCCAGCACGGAAGGGGGGGGGCGAGAGACCCAGTACTTC. Its protein is CASTEGGGRETQYF.

J is TRBJ2-1 and V is TRBV4-1; 9 positions match TRBD2. Losses at the gene ends were 0 bases for V and 10 bases for J; bases not matched to a gene: 7. This CDR3 contains 15 residues. CDR1 MGHRA and CDR2 YSYEKL come from the germline V gene. DNA of the CDR3: TGCGCCAGCAGCCAAGATTGGACTAGCGTAAGCGAGCAGTTCTTC. Protein sequence: CASSQDWTSVSEQFF.

The rearrangement links TRBV30 to TRBJ2-3; 8 positions match TRBD2. Germline V gene sequence: CDR1 GTSNPN, CDR2 SVGIG (reference sequence). This CDR3 has 13 amino acids. V lost 4 bases and J lost 7; bases outside the gene matches: 7. The CDR3 DNA is TGTGCCTGGAATCGGGAGGGCCCCAATACGCAGTATTTT. This encodes CAWNREGPNTQYF. Filled out from reference TRBV30 and TRBJ2-3, the complete variable domain reads SQTIHQWPATLVQPVGSPLSLECTVEGTSNPNLYWYRQAAGRGLQLLFYSVGIGQISSEVPQNLSASRPQDRQFILSSKKLLLSDSGFYLCAWNREGPNTQYFGPGTRLTVL.

The chain joins TRBV27 to TRBJ1-4; 12 bases match TRBD1. This CDR3 is 14 amino acids long. Trimming at V came to 6 bases and at J to 8 bases, leaving 4 bases not matched to a gene. From germline, CDR1 is MNHEY and CDR2 SMNVEV (reference sequence). This CDR3 reads CASRTGQGAEKLFF. CDR3 sequence (DNA): TGTGCCAGCAGGACGGGACAGGGGGCGGAAAAACTGTTTTTT.

This chain joins TRBV5-1 and TRBJ1-1; 9 nucleotides agree with TRBD1. J lost 1 base, V lost 3 bases, and 4 bases had no gene match. Germline CDR1 reads SGHRS; CDR2 reads YFSETQ. The CDR3 runs to 15 residues. The CDR3 region is CASSSKTGGNTEAFF. CDR3 coding DNA: TGCGCCAGCAGCTCAAAGACAGGGGGGAACACTGAAGCTTTCTTT.

The chain couples TRBV14 to TRBJ2-1, with 10 bases aligning to TRBD2. CDR3 size: 17 residues. Germline CDR1 and CDR2: SGHDN and FVKESK. With 0 bases clipped from V and 9 bases from J, the junction kept 11 bases outside the gene matches. The CDR3 bases are TGTGCCAGCAGCCAAGAGTTTGGCCTAGCGGGAGCGGTTGAGCAGTTCTTC. Residues: CASSQEFGLAGAVEQFF. Combining the CDR3 with reference TRBV14 and TRBJ2-1 gives the whole variable domain EAGVTQFPSHSVIEKGQTVTLRCDPISGHDNLYWYRRVMGKEIKFLLHFVKESKQDESGMPNNRFLAERTGGTYSTLKVQPAELEDSGVYFCASSQEFGLAGAVEQFFGPGTRLTVL.

J is TRBJ1-1 and V is TRBV27; tentative D call: TRBD1 (5 bases). Germline V gives CDR1 MNHEY, CDR2 SMNVEV (reference sequence). The CDR3 length is 16 residues. V was pared by 5 bases and J by 0 bases, with 16 bases between. DNA of the CDR3: TGTGCCAGCAGTCTGGGACTCCTAGAGGTGAACACTGAAGCTTTCTTT. Translation: CASSLGLLEVNTEAFF.

The rearrangement links TRBV6-6 to TRBJ2-1; tentative D call: TRBD1 (6 bases). V lost 0 bases to trimming and J lost 5 bases, with 11 bases between them. This CDR3 is built from 15 residues. Germline CDR1 is MNHNY and CDR2 is SVGAGI (reference sequence). CDR3 sequence reads: CASSYSRGRDNEQFF. The CDR3 DNA follows: TGTGCCAGCAGTTACTCCAGGGGAAGAGACAATGAGCAGTTCTTC.

Only one count was recorded for this clone. This chain joins TRBV6-6 and TRBJ1-1; possible D gene TRBD1, 5 bases. The germline CDR1 and CDR2 sequences are MNHNY and SVGAGI (reference sequence). CDR3 length: 13 amino acids. Deletions cut 7 bases from V and 4 bases from J, with 13 bases between. CDR3 amino acids: CASTYGGGTEAFF. The CDR3 nucleotides are TGTGCCAGCACCTACGGGGGGGGCACTGAAGCTTTCTTT.

The chain couples TRBV4-1 to TRBJ2-7; 7 positions match TRBD1. CDR3 length equals 16 residues. Germline-derived CDR1 and CDR2 are MGHRA and YSYEKL. V dropped 1 base and J dropped 1; count of bases not matched to a gene: 7. CDR3 in DNA: TGCGCCAGCAGCCAAGTAGGGACAGAGCTTTCCTACGAGCAGTACTTC. It encodes CASSQVGTELSYEQYF.

V gene TRBV5-5 combines with J gene TRBJ1-1; TRBD1 aligns across 8 bases. CDR1 is SGHKS, CDR2 YYEKEE, per germline (reference sequence). The CDR3 sequence is 14 residues long. The junction had 5 bases not matched to a gene; V was cut back by 2 bases and J by 5 bases. The CDR3 is CASSFYRGGTEAFF. The CDR3 region has the DNA TGTGCCAGCAGCTTTTACAGGGGGGGTACTGAAGCTTTCTTT. Full variable domain (remainder filled in from reference TRBV5-5 and TRBJ1-1): DAGVTQSPTHLIKTRGQQVTLRCSPISGHKSVSWYQQVLGQGPQFIFQYYEKEERGRGNFPDRFSARQFPNYSSELNVNALLLGDSALYLCASSFYRGGTEAFFGQGTRLTVV.

This chain joins TRBV9 and TRBJ1-2; weak D call: TRBD1 (6 bases). Deletions cut 0 bases from V and 6 bases from J, with 15 bases between. Germline loops: CDR1 SGDLS, CDR2 YYNGEE. This CDR3 region has 15 residues. CDR3 loop: CASSVDPGEKDGYTF. CDR3 sequence (DNA): TGTGCCAGCAGCGTAGATCCAGGGGAGAAGGATGGCTACACCTTC.

In its sample, this clone was seen once. The chain is built from TRBV6-6 and TRBJ2-7; TRBD2 agrees at 7 bases. In germline, CDR1 is MNHNY, CDR2 SVGAGI (reference sequence). CDR3 size: 14 residues. V dropped 10 bases and J dropped 2; count of bases not matched to a gene: 11. CDR3 sequence: CATNPGLIPYEQYF. DNA of the CDR3: TGTGCCACCAACCCGGGACTAATCCCCTACGAGCAGTACTTC.

This clone has just a few counts. The chain has TRBV27 and TRBJ2-5; D not resolved. The germline V gene has CDR1 MNHEY and CDR2 SMNVEV (reference sequence). The V end lost 3 bases, the J end lost 3 bases, and 14 bases lay between the germline ends. The CDR3 is 15 residues long. CDR3 region: CASSFLFPREETQYF. The CDR3 nucleotides read TGTGCCAGCAGTTTCTTATTCCCCCGGGAAGAGACCCAGTACTTC.

The chain combines TRBV19 with TRBJ2-7; a weak D match, TRBD1 (7 bases). The germline CDR1 and CDR2 sequences are LNHDA and SQIVND (reference sequence). The CDR3 is 14 residues long. V was shortened by 2 bases and J by 4 bases, with 12 bases between the two germline ends. The CDR3 coding sequence is TGTGCCAGTAGTATACGCGGGACAGCTTACGAGCAGTACTTC. Translation: CASSIRGTAYEQYF.